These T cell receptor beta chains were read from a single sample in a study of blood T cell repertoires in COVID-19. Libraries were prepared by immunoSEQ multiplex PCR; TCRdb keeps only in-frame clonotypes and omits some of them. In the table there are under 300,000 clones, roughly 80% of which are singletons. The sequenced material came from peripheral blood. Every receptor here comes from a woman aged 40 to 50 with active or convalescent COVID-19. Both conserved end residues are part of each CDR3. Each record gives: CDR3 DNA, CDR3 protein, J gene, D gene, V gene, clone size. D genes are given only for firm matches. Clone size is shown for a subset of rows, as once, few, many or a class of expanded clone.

cdr3_nt: TGTGCCAGCTCACCACCGGGGGGAACCCACAATCAGCCCCAGCATTTT
cdr3_aa: CASSPPGGTHNQPQHF
j_call: TRBJ1-5
d_call: .
v_call: TRBV18
clone_size: .

cdr3_nt: TGTGCCATCAGCCAGACAGGGGGCAATTCTGGAAACACCATATATTTT
cdr3_aa: CAISQTGGNSGNTIYF
j_call: TRBJ1-3
d_call: TRBD1
v_call: TRBV10-3
clone_size: .

cdr3_nt: TGCGCCAGCAGCTTAGGAGCCCCAAACTACACCTTC
cdr3_aa: CASSLGAPNYTF
j_call: TRBJ1-2
d_call: .
v_call: TRBV5-1
clone_size: .

cdr3_nt: TGTGCCAGCAGCCGCGACGGGAGGGGGGGCGAGCAGTACTTC
cdr3_aa: CASSRDGRGGEQYF
j_call: TRBJ2-7
d_call: TRBD2
v_call: TRBV6-6
clone_size: .

cdr3_nt: TGTGCCAGCAGCTTAGGGACAGCCATGTCCTACGAGCAGTACTTC
cdr3_aa: CASSLGTAMSYEQYF
j_call: TRBJ2-7
d_call: .
v_call: TRBV7-9
clone_size: .

cdr3_nt: TGTGCCATCAGTGAGAAGGGGATAGGGCAGCCCCAGCATTTT
cdr3_aa: CAISEKGIGQPQHF
j_call: TRBJ1-5
d_call: .
v_call: TRBV10-3
clone_size: .

cdr3_nt: TGCGCCAGCAGCTTGGGACAGGGGGCTGTGGAGACCCAGTACTTC
cdr3_aa: CASSLGQGAVETQYF
j_call: TRBJ2-5
d_call: TRBD1
v_call: TRBV5-1
clone_size: .

cdr3_nt: TGCGCCAGCAGCTTGACTGGGCTTGCCACTCAGCCCCAGCATTTT
cdr3_aa: CASSLTGLATQPQHF
j_call: TRBJ1-5
d_call: .
v_call: TRBV5-1
clone_size: .

cdr3_nt: TGTGCCTCCCGGAGGGCCGCTAACTATGGCTACACCTTC
cdr3_aa: CASRRAANYGYTF
j_call: TRBJ1-2
d_call: .
v_call: TRBV28
clone_size: once

cdr3_nt: TGTGCCAGCAGCTTAGGCCTATGGAACACCGGGGAGCTGTTTTTT
cdr3_aa: CASSLGLWNTGELFF
j_call: TRBJ2-2
d_call: .
v_call: TRBV11-2
clone_size: once

cdr3_nt: TGCGCCAGCAGCTTGAGGGGCGATACTGAAGCTTTCTTT
cdr3_aa: CASSLRGDTEAFF
j_call: TRBJ1-1
d_call: .
v_call: TRBV5-1
clone_size: .

cdr3_nt: TGTGCCAGCAGTTTAAACCCTCTTCGACAAAGCCGACTAATTTCACCCCTCCACTTT
cdr3_aa: CASSLNPLRQSRLISPLHF
j_call: TRBJ1-6
d_call: .
v_call: TRBV28
clone_size: few

cdr3_nt: TGTGCCTGGAGTGGGACAGGCCTTAATCAGCCCCAGCATTTT
cdr3_aa: CAWSGTGLNQPQHF
j_call: TRBJ1-5
d_call: TRBD1
v_call: TRBV30
clone_size: once

cdr3_nt: TGTGCCAGCTCACCTGGGACAGGGAGCTATGGCTACACCTTC
cdr3_aa: CASSPGTGSYGYTF
j_call: TRBJ1-2
d_call: TRBD1
v_call: TRBV18
clone_size: .

cdr3_nt: TGCGCCAGTTTGACAGGATATGGCTACACCTTC
cdr3_aa: CASLTGYGYTF
j_call: TRBJ1-2
d_call: .
v_call: TRBV10-2
clone_size: .

cdr3_nt: TGTGCCACCAGAGCGGGGGGCACCTACGAGCAGTACTTC
cdr3_aa: CATRAGGTYEQYF
j_call: TRBJ2-7
d_call: TRBD2
v_call: TRBV7-2
clone_size: few

cdr3_nt: TGCAGTGCTAGTGGGGGGGGACGTAAGGAAAAACTGTTTTTT
cdr3_aa: CSASGGGRKEKLFF
j_call: TRBJ1-4
d_call: .
v_call: TRBV20-1
clone_size: .

cdr3_nt: TGTGCCCAAAGACTAGCGGGGGTTGATACGCAGTATTTT
cdr3_aa: CAQRLAGVDTQYF
j_call: TRBJ2-3
d_call: TRBD2
v_call: TRBV30
clone_size: few

cdr3_nt: TGTGCCAGCCGACGAGCGTCGGTCCATGAAGCTTTCTTT
cdr3_aa: CASRRASVHEAFF
j_call: TRBJ1-1
d_call: .
v_call: TRBV27
clone_size: .

cdr3_nt: TGCGCCAGCAGCTTGAACCTCAGGGGGCCCAATTCACCCCTCCACTTT
cdr3_aa: CASSLNLRGPNSPLHF
j_call: TRBJ1-6
d_call: TRBD1
v_call: TRBV5-1
clone_size: once

cdr3_nt: TGTGCCAGCAGTGATAAGTTCCGGCGGGGTGGCTACACCTTC
cdr3_aa: CASSDKFRRGGYTF
j_call: TRBJ1-2
d_call: .
v_call: TRBV25-1
clone_size: once

cdr3_nt: TGTGCCAGCAAAGGGACAGGGGGCGCGACCGGGGAGCTGTTTTTT
cdr3_aa: CASKGTGGATGELFF
j_call: TRBJ2-2
d_call: TRBD1
v_call: TRBV2
clone_size: .

cdr3_nt: TGTGCCAGCAGGGGGCATTCGGTTAACACCGGGGAGCTGTTTTTT
cdr3_aa: CASRGHSVNTGELFF
j_call: TRBJ2-2
d_call: .
v_call: TRBV2
clone_size: .

cdr3_nt: TGTGCCAGCAGCTTCCGGGACTACGGCCAAGAGACCCAGTACTTC
cdr3_aa: CASSFRDYGQETQYF
j_call: TRBJ2-5
d_call: TRBD2
v_call: TRBV7-9
clone_size: .

cdr3_nt: TGTGCCAGCAGTTACTCAGTGGCAAATGTTGAAGCTTTCTTT
cdr3_aa: CASSYSVANVEAFF
j_call: TRBJ1-1
d_call: .
v_call: TRBV6-5
clone_size: .

cdr3_nt: TGTGCCAGCATGTTGTTTGTTCGAGAGACCCAGTACTTC
cdr3_aa: CASMLFVRETQYF
j_call: TRBJ2-5
d_call: .
v_call: TRBV2
clone_size: .

cdr3_nt: TGTGCCAGCAGCTTTGATCAGGGCGGAAATGAAAAACTGTTTTTT
cdr3_aa: CASSFDQGGNEKLFF
j_call: TRBJ1-4
d_call: .
v_call: TRBV5-6
clone_size: .

cdr3_nt: TGTGCCATACAGGATTACTATGGCTACACCTTC
cdr3_aa: CAIQDYYGYTF
j_call: TRBJ1-2
d_call: .
v_call: TRBV6-5
clone_size: .

cdr3_nt: TGTGCCAGCAGCCTCACCTGGGGCGGCACAGATACGCAGTATTTT
cdr3_aa: CASSLTWGGTDTQYF
j_call: TRBJ2-3
d_call: .
v_call: TRBV3-1/TRBV3-2
clone_size: .

cdr3_nt: TGTGCCAGCAGCCCCTTTGGGTCGCCAGGGGGCACTGAAGCTTTCTTT
cdr3_aa: CASSPFGSPGGTEAFF
j_call: TRBJ1-1
d_call: TRBD1
v_call: TRBV7-9
clone_size: .

cdr3_nt: TGTGCCAGCAGTTCTCGACAGGGGATTCGAAACACCATATATTTT
cdr3_aa: CASSSRQGIRNTIYF
j_call: TRBJ1-3
d_call: TRBD1
v_call: TRBV6-5
clone_size: .

cdr3_nt: TGTGCCAGCAGTCTCGGGACAGGGTACCTCCCGTTCTTC
cdr3_aa: CASSLGTGYLPFF
j_call: TRBJ2-1
d_call: TRBD1
v_call: TRBV12-3/TRBV12-4
clone_size: .

cdr3_nt: TGTGCCACCAGCAGGCCCGGGACAGGGGTAATCACTGAAGCTTTCTTT
cdr3_aa: CATSRPGTGVITEAFF
j_call: TRBJ1-1
d_call: TRBD1
v_call: TRBV15
clone_size: .

cdr3_nt: TGTGCCAGCAGCCCAACTCCCCTAGCGGGGTCGGACACAGATACGCAGTATTTT
cdr3_aa: CASSPTPLAGSDTDTQYF
j_call: TRBJ2-3
d_call: TRBD2
v_call: TRBV4-2
clone_size: .

cdr3_nt: TGTGCCAGTAGTATGGGACAGGCTTACTATGGCTACACCTTC
cdr3_aa: CASSMGQAYYGYTF
j_call: TRBJ1-2
d_call: TRBD1
v_call: TRBV19
clone_size: once

cdr3_nt: TGCGCCAGCAGCTTTCTACAGGGACTAGGTTCAGTCACTGAAGCTTTCTTT
cdr3_aa: CASSFLQGLGSVTEAFF
j_call: TRBJ1-1
d_call: .
v_call: TRBV5-1
clone_size: .

cdr3_nt: TGTGCCAGCTCACCGGGCGGGACAGGGGATGGCTACACCTTC
cdr3_aa: CASSPGGTGDGYTF
j_call: TRBJ1-2
d_call: TRBD1
v_call: TRBV18
clone_size: .

cdr3_nt: TGCGCCAGCAGCTTGGTAGGGGCTTCATCCACAGATACGCAGTATTTT
cdr3_aa: CASSLVGASSTDTQYF
j_call: TRBJ2-3
d_call: .
v_call: TRBV5-1
clone_size: .

cdr3_nt: TGTGCCAGTAGTGTCCAGGGTGGAAACACCATATATTTT
cdr3_aa: CASSVQGGNTIYF
j_call: TRBJ1-3
d_call: .
v_call: TRBV19
clone_size: few

cdr3_nt: TGTGCCAGCAGCCAGCCCGGGATACAACGTTACGAGCAGTACTTC
cdr3_aa: CASSQPGIQRYEQYF
j_call: TRBJ2-7
d_call: .
v_call: TRBV4-2
clone_size: .

cdr3_nt: TGCGCCAGCAGACACCAAGACAGGGACTATGGCTACACCTTC
cdr3_aa: CASRHQDRDYGYTF
j_call: TRBJ1-2
d_call: TRBD1
v_call: TRBV4-1
clone_size: .

cdr3_nt: TGCGCCAGCAGCTTGGATGGTAGCGGGGGGTTGAAGGCCGGGGAGCTGTTTTTT
cdr3_aa: CASSLDGSGGLKAGELFF
j_call: TRBJ2-2
d_call: TRBD2
v_call: TRBV5-1
clone_size: .

cdr3_nt: TGCGCCAGCAGCCAAGCTGCGCGAGGTGCCTACAATGAGCAGTTCTTC
cdr3_aa: CASSQAARGAYNEQFF
j_call: TRBJ2-1
d_call: .
v_call: TRBV4-1
clone_size: few

cdr3_nt: TGTGCCAGCAGCGGGGACAGGGGAAGGCCTGGAAACACCATATATTTT
cdr3_aa: CASSGDRGRPGNTIYF
j_call: TRBJ1-3
d_call: TRBD1
v_call: TRBV11-2
clone_size: .

cdr3_nt: TGTGCCAGTAGAAACAGGGCATACAATGAGCAGTTCTTC
cdr3_aa: CASRNRAYNEQFF
j_call: TRBJ2-1
d_call: .
v_call: TRBV19
clone_size: .

cdr3_nt: TGTGCCTGGAGTAGGGACATCGTCCAGGTTTATGGCTACACCTTC
cdr3_aa: CAWSRDIVQVYGYTF
j_call: TRBJ1-2
d_call: .
v_call: TRBV30
clone_size: .